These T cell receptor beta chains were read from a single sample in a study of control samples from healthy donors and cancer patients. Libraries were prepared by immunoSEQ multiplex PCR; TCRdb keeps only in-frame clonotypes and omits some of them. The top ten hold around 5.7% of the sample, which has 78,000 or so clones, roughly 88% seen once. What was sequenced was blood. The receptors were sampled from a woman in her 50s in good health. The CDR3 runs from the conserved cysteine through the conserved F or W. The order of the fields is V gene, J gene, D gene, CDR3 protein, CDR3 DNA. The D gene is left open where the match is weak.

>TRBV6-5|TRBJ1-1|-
CASSYTGGGRLKAFF
TGTGCCAGCAGTTACACGGGGGGCGGAAGGTTGAAAGCTTTCTTT
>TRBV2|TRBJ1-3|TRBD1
CASSPDREDNTIYF
TGTGCCAGCAGTCCGGACAGGGAAGATAACACCATATATTTT
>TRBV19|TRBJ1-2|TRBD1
CASRINRGRSYGYTF
TGTGCCAGTAGGATTAACAGGGGGCGCAGCTATGGCTACACCTTC
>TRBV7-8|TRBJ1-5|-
CASSLTWGNQPQHF
TGTGCCAGCAGCTTAACATGGGGGAATCAGCCCCAGCATTTT
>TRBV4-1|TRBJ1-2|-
CASSQDRRGGYTF
TGCGCCAGCAGCCAAGACAGACGGGGCGGCTACACCTTC
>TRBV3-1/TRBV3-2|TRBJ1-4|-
CASSRAFPTNEKLFF
TGTGCCAGCAGCAGGGCCTTTCCAACTAATGAAAAACTGTTTTTT
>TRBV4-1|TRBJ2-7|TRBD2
CASSQDSTSGGRRTYEQYF
TGCGCCAGCAGCCAAGATTCGACTAGCGGGGGCCGCAGAACCTACGAGCAGTACTTC
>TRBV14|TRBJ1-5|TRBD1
CASSLRDRGAWRPQHF
TGTGCCAGCAGCCTCCGGGACAGGGGCGCCTGGCGGCCCCAGCATTTT
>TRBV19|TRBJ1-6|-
CASSIDRDKYSPLHF
TGTGCCAGTAGTATAGATCGGGACAAGTATTCACCCCTCCACTTT
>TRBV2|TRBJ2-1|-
CASSEELMQFF
TGTGCCAGCAGTGAGGAACTTATGCAGTTCTTC
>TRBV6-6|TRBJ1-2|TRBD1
CASNPDRAGYTF
TGTGCCAGCAACCCTGACAGGGCCGGCTACACCTTC
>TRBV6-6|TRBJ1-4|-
CASSDPGPTREKLFF
TGTGCCAGCAGTGACCCCGGCCCCACACGGGAAAAACTGTTTTTT
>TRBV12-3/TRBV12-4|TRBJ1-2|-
CASSFKGVNGYTF
TGTGCCAGCAGTTTCAAAGGCGTGAATGGCTACACCTTC
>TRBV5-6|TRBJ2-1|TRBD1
CASSPRPGDSSYNEQFF
TGTGCCAGCAGCCCGAGACCTGGGGACAGCTCCTACAATGAGCAGTTCTTC
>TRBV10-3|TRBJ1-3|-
CAISVSGPAMQSSGNTIYF
TGTGCCATCAGTGTGTCCGGGCCAGCTATGCAATCCTCTGGAAACACCATATATTTT
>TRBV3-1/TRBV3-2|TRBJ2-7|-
CASSLTHEQYF
TGTGCCAGCAGCCTCACTCACGAGCAGTACTTC
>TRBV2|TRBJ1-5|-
CASSQSQRTQPQHF
TGTGCCAGCAGTCAGAGTCAGAGGACCCAGCCCCAGCATTTT
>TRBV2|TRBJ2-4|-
CASSDETSLLAKNIQYF
TGTGCCAGCAGTGACGAGACATCACTACTAGCCAAAAACATTCAGTACTTC
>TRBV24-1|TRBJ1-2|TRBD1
CATSDSTGTAEGYTF
TGTGCCACCAGTGATTCCACCGGGACAGCAGAAGGCTACACCTTC
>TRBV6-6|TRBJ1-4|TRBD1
CASRSQGLHIREKLFF
TGTGCCAGCAGATCACAGGGGTTGCATATACGTGAAAAACTGTTTTTT
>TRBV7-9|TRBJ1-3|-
CASSQSSGNTIYF
TGTGCCAGCAGCCAGAGCTCTGGAAACACCATATATTTT
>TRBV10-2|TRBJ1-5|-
CASSDGAGNQPQHF
TGCGCCAGCAGTGATGGGGCAGGGAACCAGCCCCAGCATTTT
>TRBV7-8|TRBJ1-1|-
CASSLRAGGNTEAFF
TGTGCCAGCAGCTTAAGGGCGGGAGGAAACACTGAAGCTTTCTTT
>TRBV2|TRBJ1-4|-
CASSEAGGSHEKLFF
TGTGCCAGCAGTGAAGCGGGGGGTTCCCATGAAAAACTGTTTTTT
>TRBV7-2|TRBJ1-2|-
CASSLEGFGYTF
TGTGCCAGCAGCTTAGAAGGGTTTGGCTACACCTTC
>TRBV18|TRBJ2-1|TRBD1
CASSHDRGGNEQFF
TGTGCCAGCTCACATGACAGGGGTGGCAATGAGCAGTTCTTC